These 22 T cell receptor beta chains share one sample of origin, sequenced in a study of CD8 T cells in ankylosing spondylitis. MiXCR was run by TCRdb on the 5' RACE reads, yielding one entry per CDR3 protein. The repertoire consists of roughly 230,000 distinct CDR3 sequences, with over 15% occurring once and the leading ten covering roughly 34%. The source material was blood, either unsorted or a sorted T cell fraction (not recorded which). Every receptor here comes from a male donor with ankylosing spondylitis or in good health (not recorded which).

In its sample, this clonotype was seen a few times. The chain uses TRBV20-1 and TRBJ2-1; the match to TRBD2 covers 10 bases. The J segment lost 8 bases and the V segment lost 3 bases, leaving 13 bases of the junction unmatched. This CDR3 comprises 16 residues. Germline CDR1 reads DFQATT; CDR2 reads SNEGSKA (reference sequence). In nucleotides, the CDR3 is TGCAGTGCTAGGGACTCCCTAAGCGGGAGGGTCGATGAGCAGTTCTTC. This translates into CSARDSLSGRVDEQFF.

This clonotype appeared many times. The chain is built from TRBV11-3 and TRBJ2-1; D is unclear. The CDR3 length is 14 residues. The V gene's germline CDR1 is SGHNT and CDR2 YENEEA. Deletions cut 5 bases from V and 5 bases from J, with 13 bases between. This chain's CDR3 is CASSSNPNNNEQFF. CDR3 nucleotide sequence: TGTGCCAGCAGCAGCAACCCCAACAACAATGAGCAGTTCTTC. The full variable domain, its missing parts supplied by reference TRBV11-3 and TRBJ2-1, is EAGVVQSPRYKIIEKKQPVAFWCNPISGHNTLYWYLQNLGQGPELLIRYENEEAVDDSQLPKDRFSAERLKGVDSTLKIQPAELGDSAVYLCASSSNPNNNEQFFGPGTRLTVL.

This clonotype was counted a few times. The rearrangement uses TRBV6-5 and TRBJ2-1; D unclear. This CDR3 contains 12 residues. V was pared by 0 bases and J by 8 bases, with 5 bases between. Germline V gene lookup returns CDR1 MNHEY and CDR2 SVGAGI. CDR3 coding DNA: TGTGCCAGCAGTTACTCAGGCGATGAGCAGTTCTTC. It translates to CASSYSGDEQFF.

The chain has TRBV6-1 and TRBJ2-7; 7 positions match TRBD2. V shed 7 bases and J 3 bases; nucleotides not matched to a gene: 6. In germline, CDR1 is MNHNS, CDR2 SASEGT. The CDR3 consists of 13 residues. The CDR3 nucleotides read TGTGCCAGCACCGAAGGACTAGACTACGAGCAGTACTTC. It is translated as CASTEGLDYEQYF.

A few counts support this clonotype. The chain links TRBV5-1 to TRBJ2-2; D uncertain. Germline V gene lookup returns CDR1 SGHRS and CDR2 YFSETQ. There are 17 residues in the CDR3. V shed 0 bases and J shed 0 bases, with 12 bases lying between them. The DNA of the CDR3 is TGCGCCAGCAGCTTGGAGTTTGGCCGGGCGAACACCGGGGAGCTGTTTTTT. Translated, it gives CASSLEFGRANTGELFF.

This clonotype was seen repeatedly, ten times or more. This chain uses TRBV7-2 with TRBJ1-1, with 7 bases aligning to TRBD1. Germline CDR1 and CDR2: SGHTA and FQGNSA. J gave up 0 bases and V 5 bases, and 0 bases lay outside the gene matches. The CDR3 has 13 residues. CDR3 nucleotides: TGTGCCAGCAGCGGGACAGTGAACACTGAAGCTTTCTTT. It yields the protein CASSGTVNTEAFF.

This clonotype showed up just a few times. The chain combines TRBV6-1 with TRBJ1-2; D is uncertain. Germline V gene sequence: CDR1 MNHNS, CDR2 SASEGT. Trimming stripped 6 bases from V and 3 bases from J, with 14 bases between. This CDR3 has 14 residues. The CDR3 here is CASSQGLGDYGYTF. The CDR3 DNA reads TGTGCCAGCAGCCAAGGGCTTGGGGACTATGGCTACACCTTC.

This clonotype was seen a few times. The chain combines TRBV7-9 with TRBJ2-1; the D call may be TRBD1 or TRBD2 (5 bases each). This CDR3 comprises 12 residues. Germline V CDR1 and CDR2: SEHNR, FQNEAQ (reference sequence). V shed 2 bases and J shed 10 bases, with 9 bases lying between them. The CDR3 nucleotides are TGTGCCAGCAGCTTATCAGGGACCGAGCAGTTCTTC. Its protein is CASSLSGTEQFF. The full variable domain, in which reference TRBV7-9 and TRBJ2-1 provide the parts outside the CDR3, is DTGVSQNPRHKITKRGQNVTFRCDPISEHNRLYWYRQTLGQGPEFLTYFQNEAQLEKSRLLSDRFSAERPKGSFSTLEIQRTEQGDSAMYLCASSLSGTEQFFGPGTRLTVL.

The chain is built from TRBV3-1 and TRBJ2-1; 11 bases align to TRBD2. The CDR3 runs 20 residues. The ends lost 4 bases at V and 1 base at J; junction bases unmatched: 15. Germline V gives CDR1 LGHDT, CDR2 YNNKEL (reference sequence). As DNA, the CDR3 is TGTGCCAGCAGCCCATACACCCATAGCGGGAGGGCCCTGTCCTACAATGAGCAGTTCTTC. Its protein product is CASSPYTHSGRALSYNEQFF.

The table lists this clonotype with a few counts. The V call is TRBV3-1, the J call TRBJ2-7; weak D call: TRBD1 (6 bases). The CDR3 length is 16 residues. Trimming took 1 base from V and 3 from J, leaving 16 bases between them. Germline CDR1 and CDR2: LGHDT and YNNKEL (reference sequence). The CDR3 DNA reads TGTGCCAGCAGCCAAGTCGGGACACCTAAAAACTACGAGCAGTACTTC. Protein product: CASSQVGTPKNYEQYF.

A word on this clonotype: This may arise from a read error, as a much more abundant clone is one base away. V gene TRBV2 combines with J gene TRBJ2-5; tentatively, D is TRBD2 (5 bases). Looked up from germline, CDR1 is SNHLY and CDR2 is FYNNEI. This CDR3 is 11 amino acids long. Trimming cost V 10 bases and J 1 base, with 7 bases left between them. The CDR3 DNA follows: TGTGCCACCAGCGGCCAAGAGACCCAGTACTTC. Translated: CATSGQETQYF. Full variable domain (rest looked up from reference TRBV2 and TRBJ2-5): EPEVTQTPSHQVTQMGQEVILRCVPISNHLYFYWYRQILGQKVEFLVSFYNNEISEKSEIFDDQFSVERPDGSNFTLKIRSTKLEDSAMYFCATSGQETQYFGPGTRLLVL.

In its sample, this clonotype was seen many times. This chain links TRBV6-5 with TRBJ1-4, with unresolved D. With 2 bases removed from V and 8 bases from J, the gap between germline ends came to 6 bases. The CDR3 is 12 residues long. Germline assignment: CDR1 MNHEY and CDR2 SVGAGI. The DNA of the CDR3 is TGTGCCAGCAGTTACGATGGGGAAAAACTGTTTTTT. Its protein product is CASSYDGEKLFF.

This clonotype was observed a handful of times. The CDR3 is CASSLPGLAGVGEQYF. The CDR3 DNA reads as TGTGCCAGCAGTCTGCCGGGACTAGCGGGAGTTGGTGAGCAGTACTTC. The V gene is TRBV12-3 or TRBV12-4, the J gene TRBJ2-7; 14 bases line up with TRBD2. V gave up 5 bases and J gave up 7 bases; unmatched junction bases: 10. The CDR3 is made up of 16 amino acids.

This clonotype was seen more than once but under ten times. CDR3 nucleotides: TGTGCCAGCAATCCAGGGGTCCGAAGCTCCTACGAGCAGTACTTC. Translation: CASNPGVRSSYEQYF. The V gene is TRBV2, the J gene TRBJ2-7; the D gene is possibly TRBD1 (6 bases). This CDR3 region has 15 residues. V was pared by 7 bases and J by 0 bases, with 16 bases between. CDR1 SNHLY and CDR2 FYNNEI come from the germline V gene.

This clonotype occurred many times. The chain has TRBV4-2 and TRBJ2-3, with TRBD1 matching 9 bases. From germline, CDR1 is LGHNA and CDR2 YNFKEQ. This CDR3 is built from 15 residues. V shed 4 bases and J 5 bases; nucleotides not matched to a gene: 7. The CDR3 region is CASSPVTGGGDTQYF. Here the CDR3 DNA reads TGTGCCAGCAGCCCCGTTACAGGGGGCGGAGATACGCAGTATTTT.

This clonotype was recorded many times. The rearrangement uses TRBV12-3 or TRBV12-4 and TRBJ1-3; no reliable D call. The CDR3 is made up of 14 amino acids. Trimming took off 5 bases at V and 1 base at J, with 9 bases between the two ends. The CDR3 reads CASSPVSSGNTIYF. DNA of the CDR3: TGTGCCAGCAGTCCTGTAAGTTCTGGAAACACCATATATTTT.

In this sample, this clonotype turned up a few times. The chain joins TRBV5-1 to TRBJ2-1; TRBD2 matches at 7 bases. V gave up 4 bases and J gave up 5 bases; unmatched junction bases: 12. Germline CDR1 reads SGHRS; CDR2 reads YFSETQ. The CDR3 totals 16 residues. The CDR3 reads CASSPHWAGANNEQFF. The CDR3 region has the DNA TGCGCCAGCAGCCCCCATTGGGCGGGAGCCAACAATGAGCAGTTCTTC. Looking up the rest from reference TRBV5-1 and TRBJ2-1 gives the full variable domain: KAGVTQTPRYLIKTRGQQVTLSCSPISGHRSVSWYQQTPGQGLQFLFEYFSETQRNKGNFPGRFSGRQFSNSRSEMNVSTLELGDSALYLCASSPHWAGANNEQFFGPGTRLTVL.

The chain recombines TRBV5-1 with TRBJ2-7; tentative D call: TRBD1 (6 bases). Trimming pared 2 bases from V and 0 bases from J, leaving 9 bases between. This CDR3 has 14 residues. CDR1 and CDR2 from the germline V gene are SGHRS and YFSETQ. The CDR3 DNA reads TGCGCCAGCAGCTTCGGGACATACTCCTACGAGCAGTACTTC. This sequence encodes CASSFGTYSYEQYF.

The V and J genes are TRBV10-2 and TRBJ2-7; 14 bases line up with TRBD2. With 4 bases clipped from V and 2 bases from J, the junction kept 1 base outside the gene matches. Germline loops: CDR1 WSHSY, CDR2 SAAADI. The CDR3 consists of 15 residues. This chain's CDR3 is CASSVGLAGAYEQYF. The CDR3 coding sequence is TGCGCCAGCAGTGTGGGACTAGCGGGAGCCTACGAGCAGTACTTC.

Here the CDR3 DNA reads TGTGCCAGCAGCCAAGGGGCGGGGTTGGGCAACTATGGCTACACCTTC. It codes for CASSQGAGLGNYGYTF. The genes are TRBV7-3 and TRBJ1-2, with TRBD1 as a possible D gene (5 bases). Per the germline V gene, CDR1 is SGHTA and CDR2 is FQGTGA. The V end was cut by 5 bases, the J end by 2 bases, with 18 bases between. The CDR3 length is 16 residues.

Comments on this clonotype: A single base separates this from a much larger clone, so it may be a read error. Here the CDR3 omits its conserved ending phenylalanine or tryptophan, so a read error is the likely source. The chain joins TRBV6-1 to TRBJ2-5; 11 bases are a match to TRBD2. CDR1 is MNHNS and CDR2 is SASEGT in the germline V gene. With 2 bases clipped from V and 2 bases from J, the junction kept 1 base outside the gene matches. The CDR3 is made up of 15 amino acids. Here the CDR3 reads CASSELAGGQETQYL. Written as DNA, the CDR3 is TGTGCCAGCAGTGAATTAGCGGGAGGGCAAGAGACCCAGTACCTC.

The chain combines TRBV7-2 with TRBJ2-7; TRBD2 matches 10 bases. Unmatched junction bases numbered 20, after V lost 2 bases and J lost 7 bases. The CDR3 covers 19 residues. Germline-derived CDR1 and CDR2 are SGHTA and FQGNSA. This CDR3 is CASSLSRTSGPHALREQYF. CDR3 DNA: TGTGCCAGCAGCTTATCTAGGACTAGCGGCCCCCACGCATTGAGAGAGCAGTACTTC.